This paragraph covers one T cell receptor (beta chain) sequence. No antigen is known for it. No per-base quality is available; no much larger clone lies one base away. CDR1 and CDR2 are read off the germline V gene (reference sequence) as GTSNPN and SVGIG. V ends up 1 base short and J 10 bases short, with an unmatched junction base count of 6. Including cysteine and phenylalanine, the CDR3 has 14 amino acids. The DNA shown is the 42-base CDR3, in frame from base 1. The immunoSEQ Assay, a bias-controlled multiplex PCR, was used to amplify TCRbeta CDR3 regions from genomic DNA. Per the original workflow: The number of nucleated cells in each sample was estimated by amplification of reference gene primers within the assay. Sequence reads were collapsed and filtered to measure the absolute abundance of every unique TCRbeta CDR3 rearrangement. Productive Simpson clonality was computed per sample as the square root of Simpson's diversity index over productive rearrangements. TCRdb stores this immuneACCESS table with in-frame sequences only. Part of the clones is absent; in the studies checked, under half of the shortfall reflects unresolved V genes, and no reason is known for the rest. Clone size and V and J calls were adopted from that table, with D and trimming inferred from the DNA. Here the sample has 300,000 or so clones; around 88% occur a single time. Roughly 7% of the sample rests with the top ten.

The sample belongs to a study of blood T cell repertoires in COVID-19 (TCRdb year 2020). At the level of the whole study: Samples from collaborators originated in the United States, Italy and Spain and spanned both the acute and convalescent phases of COVID-19. The material from the prospective study consisted of cDNA or gDNA derived from T cells, B-cell-depleted T cells, or PBMCs. Where HLA class I and class II types were available, the types were taken from metadata supplied by the sample provider, not from assay-based typing. Sample metadata almost always included a de-identified subject ID, COVID-19 status, age in years and sex. Samples came from the ongoing ImmuneRACE study (first 160 participants) plus 1,254 subjects from 6 global collaborators. Subjects who had been exposed to COVID-19, were actively infected with it, or had recovered from it provided the deeply sampled blood TCRbeta repertoires that made up the dataset. A freely available public database, intended as a resource for researchers studying the immune response to SARS-CoV-2, is where the repertoires were released.

Samples from volunteer blood donors who had recovered from COVID-19 were contributed by a second Seattle source. Collaborating institutions collected whole blood in K2EDTA tubes following their own protocols. For TCRbeta analysis, collaborator samples were shipped as frozen whole blood, as isolated PBMCs, or as DNA extracted from either sample type. The paper's findings and limits, for the study overall: The amount of clinical and demographic metadata varied by source and participant and was provided uncurated.

Rearrangement joined TRBV30 to TRBJ1-6; TRBD1 matches 8 bases in the middle. The sequencing sample was made of peripheral blood. The TCR comes from a woman in her twenties or thirties who had recovered from COVID-19. The CDR3 corresponds to CAWSASQGVSPLHF. The nucleotide sequence reads as follows: TGTGCCTGGAGTGCCTCACAGGGGGTCTCACCCCTCCACTTT.